This TCR beta chain was sequenced for a study of blood T cells in healthy people across ages. Study conclusions and caveats: With age, beta diversity per million T cells declined roughly linearly, significantly by 40. Expanded clonotype shifts may have been confounded, as the donors had an unknown CMV status.

In the case of this clonotype: Its antigen is undetermined.

A second PCR of about 6 to 12 cycles used a sample-barcoded 5' primer and a J-beta primer mix. A single record per CDR3 protein comes from TCRdb applying MiXCR to the 5' RACE reads. The sample records about 620,000 distinct CDR3 sequences, 52% being singletons. The V end lost 5 bases, the J end lost 0 bases, and 13 bases lay between the germline ends. Per the germline V gene, CDR1 is KGHSH and CDR2 is LQKENI. The length of the CDR3 is 15 residues. The genes are TRBV18 and TRBJ1-1; D gene uncertain. The specimen was blood. The source of this sequence is a woman aged 80 or older in good health. CDR3 nucleotides: TGTGCCAGCTCATCCCGGGAAGTCATGAACACTGAAGCTTTCTTT. It specifies CASSSREVMNTEAFF.